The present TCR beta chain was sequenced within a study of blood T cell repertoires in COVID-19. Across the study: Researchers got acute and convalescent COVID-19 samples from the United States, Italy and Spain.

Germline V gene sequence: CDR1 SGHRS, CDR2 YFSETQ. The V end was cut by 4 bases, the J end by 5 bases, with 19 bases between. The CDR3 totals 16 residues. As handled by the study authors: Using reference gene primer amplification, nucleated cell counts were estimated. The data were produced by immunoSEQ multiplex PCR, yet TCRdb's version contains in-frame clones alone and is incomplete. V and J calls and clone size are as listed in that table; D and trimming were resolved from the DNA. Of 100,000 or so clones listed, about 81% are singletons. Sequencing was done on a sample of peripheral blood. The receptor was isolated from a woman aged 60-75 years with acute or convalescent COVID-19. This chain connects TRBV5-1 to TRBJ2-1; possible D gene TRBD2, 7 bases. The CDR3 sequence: CASSPLRGATDNEQFF. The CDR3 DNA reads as TGCGCCAGCAGCCCTCTACGGGGGGCTACAGACAATGAGCAGTTCTTC.